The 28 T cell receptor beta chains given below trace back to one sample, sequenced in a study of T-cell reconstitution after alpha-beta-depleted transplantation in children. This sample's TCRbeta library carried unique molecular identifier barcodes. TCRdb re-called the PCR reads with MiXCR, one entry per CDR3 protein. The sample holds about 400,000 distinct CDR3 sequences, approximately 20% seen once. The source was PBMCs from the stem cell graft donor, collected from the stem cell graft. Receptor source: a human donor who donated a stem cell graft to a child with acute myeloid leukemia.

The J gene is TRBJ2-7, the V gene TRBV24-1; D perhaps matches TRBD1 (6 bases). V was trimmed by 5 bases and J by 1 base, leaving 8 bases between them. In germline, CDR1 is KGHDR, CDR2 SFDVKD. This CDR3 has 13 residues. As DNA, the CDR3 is TGTGCCACCAGTGCAGGGGTGTCCTACGAGCAGTACTTC. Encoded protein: CATSAGVSYEQYF.

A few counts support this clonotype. The CDR3 DNA sequence: TGTGCCAGCAGCACAGGGGTGGACTCGGAGACCCAGTACTTC. Translating it yields CASSTGVDSETQYF. The gene calls are TRBV7-2 and TRBJ2-5; 7 bases align to TRBD1. The CDR3 has 14 amino acids. The ends lost 5 bases at V and 5 bases at J; junction bases unmatched: 8. Looked up from germline, CDR1 is SGHTA and CDR2 is FQGNSA.

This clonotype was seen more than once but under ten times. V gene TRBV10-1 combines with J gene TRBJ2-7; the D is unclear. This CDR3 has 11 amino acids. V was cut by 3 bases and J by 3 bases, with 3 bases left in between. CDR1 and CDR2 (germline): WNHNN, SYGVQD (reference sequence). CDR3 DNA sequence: TGCGCCAGCAGTGACGACTACGAGCAGTACTTC. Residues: CASSDDYEQYF.

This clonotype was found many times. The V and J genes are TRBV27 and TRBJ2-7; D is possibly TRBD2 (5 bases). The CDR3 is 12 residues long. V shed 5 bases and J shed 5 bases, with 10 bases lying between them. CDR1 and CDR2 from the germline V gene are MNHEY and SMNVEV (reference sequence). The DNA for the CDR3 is TGTGCCAGCAGTCTCCCCGGGAACGAGCAGTACTTC. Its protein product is CASSLPGNEQYF.

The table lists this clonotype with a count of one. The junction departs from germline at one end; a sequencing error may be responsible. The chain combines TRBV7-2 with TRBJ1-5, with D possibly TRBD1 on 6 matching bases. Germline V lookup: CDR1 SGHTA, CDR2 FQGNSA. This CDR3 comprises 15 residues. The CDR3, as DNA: TGTGCCAGCAGCTTAGGCGATACAGGGTACCAGCCCGAGCATTTT. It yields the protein CASSLGDTGYQPEHF.

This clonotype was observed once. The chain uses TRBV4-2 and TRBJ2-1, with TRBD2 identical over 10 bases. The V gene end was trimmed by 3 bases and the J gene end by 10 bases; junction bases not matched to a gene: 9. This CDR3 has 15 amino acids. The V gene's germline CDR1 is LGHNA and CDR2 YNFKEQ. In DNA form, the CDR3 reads TGTGCCAGCAGCCACCCAGCGGGAGGGCCCGAGGAGCAGTTCTTC. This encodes CASSHPAGGPEEQFF.

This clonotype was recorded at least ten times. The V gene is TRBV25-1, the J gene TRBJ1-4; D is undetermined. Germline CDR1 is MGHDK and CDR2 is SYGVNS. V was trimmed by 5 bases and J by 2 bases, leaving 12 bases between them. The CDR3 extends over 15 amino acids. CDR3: CASSSQTATNEKLFF. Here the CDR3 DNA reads TGTGCCAGCAGTAGCCAGACGGCGACTAATGAAAAACTGTTTTTT. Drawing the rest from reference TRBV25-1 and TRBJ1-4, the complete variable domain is EADIYQTPRYLVIGTGKKITLECSQTMGHDKMYWYQQDPGMELHLIHYSYGVNSTEKGDLSSESTVSRIRTEHFPLTLESARPSHTSQYLCASSSQTATNEKLFFGSGTQLSVL.

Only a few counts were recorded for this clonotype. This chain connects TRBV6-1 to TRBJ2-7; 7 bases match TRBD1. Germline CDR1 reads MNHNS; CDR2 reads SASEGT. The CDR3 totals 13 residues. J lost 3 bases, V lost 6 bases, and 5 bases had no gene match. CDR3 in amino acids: CASSRDSHYEQYF. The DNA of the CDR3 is TGTGCCAGCAGCCGGGACAGCCACTACGAGCAGTACTTC.

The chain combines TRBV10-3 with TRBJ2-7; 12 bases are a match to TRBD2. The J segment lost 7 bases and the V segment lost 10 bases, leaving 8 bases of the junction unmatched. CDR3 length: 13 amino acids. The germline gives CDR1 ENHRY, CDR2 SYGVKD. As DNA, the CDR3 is TGTGCCACCCGACTAGCGGGAGTGCAGGAGCAGTACTTC. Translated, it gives CATRLAGVQEQYF.

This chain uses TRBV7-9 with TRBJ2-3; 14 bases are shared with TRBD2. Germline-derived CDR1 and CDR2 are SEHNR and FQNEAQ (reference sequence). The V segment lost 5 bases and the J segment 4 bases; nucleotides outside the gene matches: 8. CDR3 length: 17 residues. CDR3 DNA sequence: TGTGCCAGCAGCCCCGGGACTAGCGGGAGTCCGTCAGATACGCAGTATTTT. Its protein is CASSPGTSGSPSDTQYF.

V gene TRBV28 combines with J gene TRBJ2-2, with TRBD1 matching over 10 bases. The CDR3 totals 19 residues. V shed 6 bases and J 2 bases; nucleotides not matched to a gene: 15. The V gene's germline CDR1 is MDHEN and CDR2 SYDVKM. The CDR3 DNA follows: TGTGCCAGCAGCCGTACGGGACAGGGGATAGGTCTAAACACCGGGGAGCTGTTTTTT. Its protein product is CASSRTGQGIGLNTGELFF. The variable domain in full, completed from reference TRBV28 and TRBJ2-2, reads DVKVTQSSRYLVKRTGEKVFLECVQDMDHENMFWYRQDPGLGLRLIYFSYDVKMKEKGDIPEGYSVSREKKERFSLILESASTNQTSMYLCASSRTGQGIGLNTGELFFGEGSRLTVL.

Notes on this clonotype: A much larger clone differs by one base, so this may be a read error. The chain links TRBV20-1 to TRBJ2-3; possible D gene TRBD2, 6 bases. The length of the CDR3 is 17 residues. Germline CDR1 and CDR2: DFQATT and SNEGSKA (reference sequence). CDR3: CCASVQFGAGSTDTQYF. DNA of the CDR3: TGCTGTGCTAGCGTTCAGTTTGGCGCGGGAAGCACAGATACGCAGTATTTT.

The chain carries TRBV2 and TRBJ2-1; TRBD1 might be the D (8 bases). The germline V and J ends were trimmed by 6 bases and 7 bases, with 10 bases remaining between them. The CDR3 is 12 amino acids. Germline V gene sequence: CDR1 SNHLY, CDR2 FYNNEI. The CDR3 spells CASRQGGNEQFF. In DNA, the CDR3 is TGTGCCAGCAGACAGGGGGGGAATGAGCAGTTCTTC.

The DNA for the CDR3 is TGTGCCAGCAGCTCTAGACTAGCGGGGGGGCATGAGCAGTTCTTC. This codes for CASSSRLAGGHEQFF. The V call is TRBV7-9, the J call TRBJ2-1, with TRBD2 matching 14 bases. Germline CDR1 reads SEHNR; CDR2 reads FQNEAQ (reference sequence). The V and J ends lost 4 bases and 8 bases, in that order; junction bases with no gene match: 4. The CDR3 is made up of 15 amino acids.

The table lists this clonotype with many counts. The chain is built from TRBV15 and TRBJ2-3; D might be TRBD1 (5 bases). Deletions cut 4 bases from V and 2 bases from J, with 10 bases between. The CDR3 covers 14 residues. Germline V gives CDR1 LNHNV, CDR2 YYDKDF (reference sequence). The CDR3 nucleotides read TGTGCCACCAGCACAAGACAGACCACAGATACGCAGTATTTT. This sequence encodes CATSTRQTTDTQYF. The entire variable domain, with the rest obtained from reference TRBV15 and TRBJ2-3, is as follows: DAMVIQNPRYQVTQFGKPVTLSCSQTLNHNVMYWYQQKSSQAPKLLFHYYDKDFNNEADTPDNFQSRRPNTSFCFLDIRSPGLGDTAMYLCATSTRQTTDTQYFGPGTRLTVL.

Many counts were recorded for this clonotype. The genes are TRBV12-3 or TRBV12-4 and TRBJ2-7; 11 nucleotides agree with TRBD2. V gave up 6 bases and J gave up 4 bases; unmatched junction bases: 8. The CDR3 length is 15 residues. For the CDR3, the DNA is TGTGCCAGCAGCAGAGGACTAGCGGGCACATACGAGCAGTACTTC. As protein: CASSRGLAGTYEQYF.

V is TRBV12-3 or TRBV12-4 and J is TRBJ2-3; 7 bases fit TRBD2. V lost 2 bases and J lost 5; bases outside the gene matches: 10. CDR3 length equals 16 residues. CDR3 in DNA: TGTGCCAGCAGTTTACGTGGCGGGAGTGGGGGAGATACGCAGTATTTT. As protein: CASSLRGGSGGDTQYF.

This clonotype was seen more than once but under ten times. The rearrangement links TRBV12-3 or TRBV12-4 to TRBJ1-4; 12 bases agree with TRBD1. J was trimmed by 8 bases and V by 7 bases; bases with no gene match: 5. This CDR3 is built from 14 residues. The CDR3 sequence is CASIGDRGREKLFF. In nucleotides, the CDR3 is TGTGCCAGCATCGGGGACAGGGGGCGAGAAAAACTGTTTTTT.

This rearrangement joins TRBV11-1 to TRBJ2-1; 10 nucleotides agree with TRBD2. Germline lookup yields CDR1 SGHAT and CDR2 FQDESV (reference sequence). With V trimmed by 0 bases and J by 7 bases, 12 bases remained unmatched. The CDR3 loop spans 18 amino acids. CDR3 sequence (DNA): TGTGCCAGCAGCTTAGCACCGTCAGCGGGAGGGCCGGGGAATGAGCAGTTCTTC. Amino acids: CASSLAPSAGGPGNEQFF.

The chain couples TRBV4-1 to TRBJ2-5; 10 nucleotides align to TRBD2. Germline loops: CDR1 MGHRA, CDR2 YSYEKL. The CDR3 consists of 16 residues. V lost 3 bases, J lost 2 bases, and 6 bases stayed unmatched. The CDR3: CASSQYRTSGQETQYF. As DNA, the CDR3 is TGCGCCAGCAGCCAGTACAGGACTAGCGGACAAGAGACCCAGTACTTC.

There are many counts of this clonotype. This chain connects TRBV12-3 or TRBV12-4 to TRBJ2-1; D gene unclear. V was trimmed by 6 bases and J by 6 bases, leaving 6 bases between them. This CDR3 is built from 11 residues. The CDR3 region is CASSLSNEQFF. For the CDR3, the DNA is TGTGCCAGCAGCTTATCCAATGAGCAGTTCTTC.

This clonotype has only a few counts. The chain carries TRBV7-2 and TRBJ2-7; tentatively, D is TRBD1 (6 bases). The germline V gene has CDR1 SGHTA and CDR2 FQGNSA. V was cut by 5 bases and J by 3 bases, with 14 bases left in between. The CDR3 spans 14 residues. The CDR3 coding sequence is TGTGCCAGCAGCCCACGGACAGAACGCTACGAGCAGTACTTC. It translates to CASSPRTERYEQYF.

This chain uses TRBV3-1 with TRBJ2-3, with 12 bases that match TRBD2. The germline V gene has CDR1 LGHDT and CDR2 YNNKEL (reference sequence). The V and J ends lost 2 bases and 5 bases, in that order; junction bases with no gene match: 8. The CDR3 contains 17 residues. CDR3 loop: CASSQHLAGGGEDTQYF. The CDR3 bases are TGTGCCAGCAGCCAACATCTAGCGGGAGGGGGGGAAGATACGCAGTATTTT.

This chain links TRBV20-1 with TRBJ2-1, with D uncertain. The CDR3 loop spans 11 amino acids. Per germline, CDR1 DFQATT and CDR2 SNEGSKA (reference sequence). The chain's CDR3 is CSPPEPENKFF. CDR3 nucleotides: TGCAGCCCACCTGAACCGGAAAATAAGTTCTTC.

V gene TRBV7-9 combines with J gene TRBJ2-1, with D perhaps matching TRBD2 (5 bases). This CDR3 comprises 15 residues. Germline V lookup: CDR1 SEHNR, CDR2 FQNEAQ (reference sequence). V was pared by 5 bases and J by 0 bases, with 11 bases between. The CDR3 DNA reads TGTGCCAGCAGCCCGACTATAAGCTCCTACAATGAGCAGTTCTTC. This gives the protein CASSPTISSYNEQFF.

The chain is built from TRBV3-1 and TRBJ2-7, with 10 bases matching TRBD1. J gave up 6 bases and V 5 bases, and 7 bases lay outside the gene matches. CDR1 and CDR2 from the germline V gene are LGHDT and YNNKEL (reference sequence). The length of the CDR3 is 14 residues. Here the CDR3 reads CASSMTGGYGEQYF. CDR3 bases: TGTGCCAGCAGCATGACAGGGGGCTACGGCGAGCAGTACTTC.

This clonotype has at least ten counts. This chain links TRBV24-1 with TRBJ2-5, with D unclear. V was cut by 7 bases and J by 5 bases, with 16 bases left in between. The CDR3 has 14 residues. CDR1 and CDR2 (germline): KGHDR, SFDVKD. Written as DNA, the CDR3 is TGTGCCACCAGCCTGTCCGGGTCCTCGGAGACCCAGTACTTC. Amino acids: CATSLSGSSETQYF.

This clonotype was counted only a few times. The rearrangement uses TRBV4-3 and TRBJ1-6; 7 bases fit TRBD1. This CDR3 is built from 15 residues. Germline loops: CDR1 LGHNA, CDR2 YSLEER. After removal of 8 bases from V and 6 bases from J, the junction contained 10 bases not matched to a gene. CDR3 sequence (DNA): TGCGCCAGCGGCCGACAGGGTCTCGGTAATTCACCCCTCCACTTT. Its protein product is CASGRQGLGNSPLHF.